The 16 T cell receptor beta chains given below trace back to one sample, sequenced in a study of blood T cell repertoires in COVID-19. Profiling relied on immunoSEQ multiplex PCR, and the TCRdb table lists in-frame clones only, not all of them. This sample has roughly 240,000 clones; approximately 88% occur once, and the top ten carry 2.5%. Sequencing was done on a sample of PBMCs or T cells enriched from blood (not recorded which). These receptors were obtained from a middle-aged woman with acute COVID-19.

The rearrangement joins TRBV30 to TRBJ2-7; D perhaps matches TRBD2 (5 bases). V was clipped by 4 bases and J by 1 base, with 14 bases between them. Germline assignment: CDR1 GTSNPN and CDR2 SVGIG (reference sequence). This CDR3 comprises 14 residues. The CDR3 nucleotides are TGTGCCTGGACCCCAGCGGCCGTGTCCTACGAGCAGTACTTC. This encodes CAWTPAAVSYEQYF. The full variable domain, in which reference TRBV30 and TRBJ2-7 provide the parts outside the CDR3, is SQTIHQWPATLVQPVGSPLSLECTVEGTSNPNLYWYRQAAGRGLQLLFYSVGIGQISSEVPQNLSASRPQDRQFILSSKKLLLSDSGFYLCAWTPAAVSYEQYFGPGTRLTVT.

This chain links TRBV4-1 with TRBJ2-3; D not certain. Germline values: CDR1 MGHRA, CDR2 YSYEKL. The CDR3 runs to 14 residues. V was shortened by 1 base and J by 4 bases, with 9 bases between the two germline ends. CDR3 region: CASSQGVAADTQYF. In nucleotides, the CDR3 is TGCGCCAGCAGCCAAGGAGTAGCCGCAGATACGCAGTATTTT.

The V call is TRBV5-1, the J call TRBJ2-1, with 10 bases fitting TRBD2. In germline, CDR1 is SGHRS, CDR2 YFSETQ. V trimming: 4 bases; J trimming: 6 bases; junction bases outside the gene matches: 10. The CDR3 is 16 residues long. The CDR3 nucleotides are TGCGCCAGCAGCCCCGGCGGGACTAGCGACGGCAATGAGCAGTTCTTC. This sequence encodes CASSPGGTSDGNEQFF.

The rearrangement uses TRBV11-2 and TRBJ2-7; 10 nucleotides line up with TRBD2. The CDR3 runs to 18 residues. J gave up 2 bases and V 0 bases, and 10 bases lay outside the gene matches. Germline assignment: CDR1 SGHAT and CDR2 FQNNGV. Here the CDR3 reads CASSLDLGAGGRAYEQYF. CDR3 coding DNA: TGTGCCAGCAGCTTAGATCTTGGAGCGGGGGGGCGAGCCTACGAGCAGTACTTC.

The rearrangement uses TRBV19 and TRBJ2-1, with D possibly matching TRBD2 (5 bases). The V end lost 5 bases, the J end lost 9 bases, and 14 bases lay between the germline ends. Germline V gives CDR1 LNHDA, CDR2 SQIVND (reference sequence). The CDR3 has 13 residues. In DNA form, the CDR3 reads TGTGCCAGTAGTCAAAATAGCGTCGGTGAGCAGTTCTTC. Amino acid sequence: CASSQNSVGEQFF.

In this sample, this clone turned up once. The rearrangement links TRBV28 to TRBJ2-1; 8 bases are shared with TRBD1. Germline V CDR1 and CDR2: MDHEN, SYDVKM. This CDR3 comprises 15 residues. V was clipped by 6 bases and J by 6 bases; unmatched bases: 10. In DNA, the CDR3 is TGTGCCAGCAGCTCCGCCGGACAGGGCCTCAATGAGCAGTTCTTC. Its translation: CASSSAGQGLNEQFF.

The table lists this clone with a few counts. The V call is TRBV19, the J call TRBJ1-2; no clear D gene. V gave up 3 bases and J gave up 4 bases, with 9 bases separating them. Per germline, CDR1 LNHDA and CDR2 SQIVND (reference sequence). CDR3 size: 13 residues. CDR3 region: CASSIDLFYGYTF. In DNA, the CDR3 is TGTGCCAGTAGTATCGATCTATTCTATGGCTACACCTTC.

The J gene is TRBJ1-6, the V gene TRBV7-2; no firm D call. V shed 6 bases and J shed 5 bases, with 11 bases lying between them. The CDR3 is 14 residues long. The germline CDR1 and CDR2 sequences are SGHTA and FQGNSA. CDR3 sequence: CASRVTTDNSPLHF. The DNA for the CDR3 is TGTGCCAGCAGAGTAACTACGGATAATTCACCCCTCCACTTT.

This chain connects TRBV2 to TRBJ2-5, with D possibly matching TRBD1 (5 bases). The CDR3 covers 13 residues. Germline CDR1 is SNHLY and CDR2 is FYNNEI. V was trimmed by 4 bases and J by 1 base, leaving 7 bases between them. The CDR3 DNA is TGTGCCAGCAGTGGGACAACCCAAGAGACCCAGTACTTC. Protein: CASSGTTQETQYF. Using reference TRBV2 and TRBJ2-5 for the parts outside the CDR3, the full variable domain is EPEVTQTPSHQVTQMGQEVILRCVPISNHLYFYWYRQILGQKVEFLVSFYNNEISEKSEIFDDQFSVERPDGSNFTLKIRSTKLEDSAMYFCASSGTTQETQYFGPGTRLLVL.

The chain is built from TRBV5-4 and TRBJ2-5; tentatively, D is TRBD2 (5 bases). The CDR3 has 12 amino acids. The ends were cut back, 4 bases at V and 1 base at J, with 5 bases in the middle. CDR1 is SGHNT, CDR2 YYREEE, per germline (reference sequence). As DNA, the CDR3 is TGTGCCAGCAGCCGGGGCCAAGAGACCCAGTACTTC. Its protein is CASSRGQETQYF.

The rearrangement uses TRBV20-1 and TRBJ2-2, with TRBD2 identical over 16 bases. The CDR3 is 16 residues long. V gave up 3 bases and J gave up 6 bases; unmatched junction bases: 4. Looked up from germline, CDR1 is DFQATT and CDR2 is SNEGSKA (reference sequence). CDR3 coding DNA: TGCAGTGCTAGTGGGACTAGCGGGAGGGCCGCCGGGGAGCTGTTTTTT. Amino acid sequence: CSASGTSGRAAGELFF.

This sequence joins TRBV5-6 and TRBJ2-5; 9 nucleotides agree with TRBD2. Germline CDR1 SGHDT, CDR2 YYEEEE. After removal of 3 bases from V and 3 bases from J, the junction contained 6 bases not matched to a gene. This CDR3 comprises 15 residues. The CDR3 DNA reads as TGTGCCAGCAGCTGGGGACTAGCCGGGAAAGAGACCCAGTACTTC. As protein: CASSWGLAGKETQYF.

This clone was recorded only once. The chain links TRBV3-1 (or the pseudogene TRBV3-2) to TRBJ2-5, with a tentative D call TRBD2 (7 bases). The V gene lost 6 bases and the J gene lost 4 bases, with 15 bases spanning the gap. Germline loops: CDR1 LGHDT, CDR2 YNNKEL (reference sequence). The CDR3 loop spans 14 amino acids. The CDR3 DNA reads TGTGCCAGCAGGTTGGGAGGGGGAGGAGAGACCCAGTACTTC. Translating it yields CASRLGGGGETQYF.

V gene TRBV4-1 combines with J gene TRBJ2-1; 9 bases line up with TRBD2. Germline V gene lookup returns CDR1 MGHRA and CDR2 YSYEKL. V shed 1 base and J 9 bases; nucleotides not matched to a gene: 7. CDR3 size: 15 residues. The CDR3 nucleotides read TGCGCCAGCAGCCAAGGAGCGGGAGGTCTTGCTGAGCAGTTCTTC. It encodes CASSQGAGGLAEQFF.

The chain combines TRBV4-1 with TRBJ1-2; TRBD1 matches at 8 bases. Germline loops: CDR1 MGHRA, CDR2 YSYEKL. V was clipped by 1 base and J by 1 base; unmatched bases: 2. The CDR3 is 15 amino acids. The CDR3 coding sequence is TGCGCCAGCAGCCAAGGAACAGGGGGTAACTATGGCTACACCTTC. This translates into CASSQGTGGNYGYTF.

This clone was recorded only once. The chain links TRBV30 to TRBJ2-3, with 12 bases fitting TRBD2. Germline V CDR1 and CDR2: GTSNPN, SVGIG (reference sequence). The CDR3 consists of 17 residues. The trim removed 0 bases at V and 6 bases at J, leaving 10 bases unmatched. The CDR3 bases are TGTGCCTGGAGTGTTTTGCGGACTAGCGGGGTCGGGGATACGCAGTATTTT. Its translation is CAWSVLRTSGVGDTQYF.